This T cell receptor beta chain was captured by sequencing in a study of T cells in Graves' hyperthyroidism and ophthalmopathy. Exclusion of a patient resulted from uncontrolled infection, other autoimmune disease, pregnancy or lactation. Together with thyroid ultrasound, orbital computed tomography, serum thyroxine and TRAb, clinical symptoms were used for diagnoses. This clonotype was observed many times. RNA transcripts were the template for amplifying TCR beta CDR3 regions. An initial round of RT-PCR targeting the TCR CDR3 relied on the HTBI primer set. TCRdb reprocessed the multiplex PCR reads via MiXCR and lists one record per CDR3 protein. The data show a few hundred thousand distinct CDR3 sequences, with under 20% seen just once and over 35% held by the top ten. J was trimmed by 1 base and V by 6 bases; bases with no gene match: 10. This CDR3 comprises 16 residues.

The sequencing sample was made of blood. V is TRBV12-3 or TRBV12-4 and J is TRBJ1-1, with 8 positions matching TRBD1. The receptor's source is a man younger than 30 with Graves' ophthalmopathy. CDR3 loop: CASSSPRTGGNTEAFF. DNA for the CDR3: TGTGCCAGCAGCTCACCGCGCACAGGGGGGAACACTGAAGCTTTCTTT.